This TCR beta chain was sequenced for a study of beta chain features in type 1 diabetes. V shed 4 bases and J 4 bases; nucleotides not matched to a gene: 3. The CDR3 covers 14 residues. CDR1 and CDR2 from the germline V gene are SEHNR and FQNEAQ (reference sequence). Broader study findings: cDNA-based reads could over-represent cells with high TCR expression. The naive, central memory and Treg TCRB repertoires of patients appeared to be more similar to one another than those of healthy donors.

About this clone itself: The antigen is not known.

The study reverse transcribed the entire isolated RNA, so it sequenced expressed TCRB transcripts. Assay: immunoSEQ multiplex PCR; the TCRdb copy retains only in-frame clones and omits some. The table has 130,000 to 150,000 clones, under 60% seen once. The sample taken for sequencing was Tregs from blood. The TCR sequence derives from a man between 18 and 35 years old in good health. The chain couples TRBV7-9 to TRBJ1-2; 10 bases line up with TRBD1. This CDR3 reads CASSWGQGTYGYTF. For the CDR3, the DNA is TGTGCCAGCAGCTGGGGACAGGGGACCTATGGCTACACCTTC.